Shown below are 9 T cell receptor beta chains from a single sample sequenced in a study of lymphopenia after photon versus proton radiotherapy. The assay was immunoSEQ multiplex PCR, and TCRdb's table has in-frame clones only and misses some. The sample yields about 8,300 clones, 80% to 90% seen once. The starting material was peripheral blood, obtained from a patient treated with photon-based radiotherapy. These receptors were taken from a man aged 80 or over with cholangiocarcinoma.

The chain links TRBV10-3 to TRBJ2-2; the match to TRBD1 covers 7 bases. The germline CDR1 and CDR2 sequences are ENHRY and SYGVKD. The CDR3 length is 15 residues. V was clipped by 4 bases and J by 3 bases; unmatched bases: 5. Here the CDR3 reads CAISGQGVYTGELFF. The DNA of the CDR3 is TGTGCCATCAGTGGTCAGGGGGTGTACACCGGGGAGCTGTTTTTT.

The CDR3: CASSSLTSGSRQPQHF. The CDR3 DNA follows: TGTGCCAGTAGTTCCCTCACCTCGGGGTCTAGGCAGCCCCAGCATTTT. The chain is built from TRBV19 and TRBJ1-5; no definite D call. V was clipped by 5 bases and J by 7 bases, with 21 bases between them. The V gene's germline CDR1 is LNHDA and CDR2 SQIVND (reference sequence). This CDR3 has 16 amino acids.

CDR3 bases: TGTGCCAGCAGCTTAGGGAGGGGTGGGGGCACTGAAGCTTTCTTT. Residues: CASSLGRGGGTEAFF. The rearrangement uses TRBV13 and TRBJ1-1, with a weak D call TRBD1 (5 bases). V lost 0 bases and J 4 bases, leaving 12 bases between the germline ends. The CDR3 spans 15 residues. CDR1 is PRHDT, CDR2 FYEKMQ, per germline (reference sequence).

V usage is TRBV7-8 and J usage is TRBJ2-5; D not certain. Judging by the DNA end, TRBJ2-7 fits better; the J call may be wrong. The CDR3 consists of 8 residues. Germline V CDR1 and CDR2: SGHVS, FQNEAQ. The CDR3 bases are TGTGCCAGCCACGAGCAGTACTTC. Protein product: CASHEQYF.

The CDR3: CASSRGSGGTHYGYTF. CDR3 coding DNA: TGTGCCAGCAGCCGTGGGTCCGGAGGAACTCACTATGGCTACACCTTC. The chain has TRBV28 and TRBJ1-2; no clear D gene. Germline CDR1 is MDHEN and CDR2 is SYDVKM. V was pared by 6 bases and J by 3 bases, with 20 bases between. This CDR3 contains 16 residues.

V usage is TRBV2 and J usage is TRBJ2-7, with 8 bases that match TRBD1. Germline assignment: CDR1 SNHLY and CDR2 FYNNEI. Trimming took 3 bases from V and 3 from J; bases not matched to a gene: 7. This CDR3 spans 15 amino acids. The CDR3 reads CASSEQGAPIYEQYF. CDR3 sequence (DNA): TGTGCCAGCAGTGAGCAGGGGGCTCCAATCTACGAGCAGTACTTC. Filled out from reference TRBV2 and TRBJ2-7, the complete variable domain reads EPEVTQTPSHQVTQMGQEVILRCVPISNHLYFYWYRQILGQKVEFLVSFYNNEISEKSEIFDDQFSVERPDGSNFTLKIRSTKLEDSAMYFCASSEQGAPIYEQYFGPGTRLTVT.

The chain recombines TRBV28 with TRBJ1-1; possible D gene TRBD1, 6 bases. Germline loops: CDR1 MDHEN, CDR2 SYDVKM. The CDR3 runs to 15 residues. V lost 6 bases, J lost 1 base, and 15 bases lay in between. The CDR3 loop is CASSRGGARNTEAFF. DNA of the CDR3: TGTGCCAGCAGCCGCGGGGGGGCCCGGAACACTGAAGCTTTCTTT.

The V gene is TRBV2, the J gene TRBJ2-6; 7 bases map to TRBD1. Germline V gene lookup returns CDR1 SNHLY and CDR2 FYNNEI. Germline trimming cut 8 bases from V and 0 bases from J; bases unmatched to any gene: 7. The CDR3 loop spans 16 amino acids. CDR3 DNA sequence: TGTGCCAGCTGTCCGGGACAGAGCTCTGGGGCCAACGTCCTGACTTTC. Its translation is CASCPGQSSGANVLTF.

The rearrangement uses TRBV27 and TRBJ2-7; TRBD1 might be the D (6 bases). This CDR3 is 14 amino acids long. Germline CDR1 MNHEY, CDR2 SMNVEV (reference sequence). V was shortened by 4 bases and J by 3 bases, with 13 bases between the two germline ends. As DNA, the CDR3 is TGTGCCAGCAGTTCGACAGGAGCCCACTACGAGCAGTACTTC. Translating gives CASSSTGAHYEQYF.